The sequence of this T cell receptor (beta chain) was determined in a study of T cell responses to AZD1222 COVID-19 vaccine. Study-wide findings and caveats: Repertoires in all cases were sampled only once the peak T cell response had passed.

Per the germline V gene, CDR1 is SNHLY and CDR2 is FYNNEI. The CDR3 is 15 residues long. The data were produced by immunoSEQ multiplex PCR, yet TCRdb's version contains in-frame clones alone and is incomplete. The repertoire has 120,000 or so clones, 80% to 90% of them found once; the top ten carry under 4%. About this clone itself: The antigen is unknown. Sequence at one end of the junction differs from germline and may be a read error.

The V call is TRBV2, the J call TRBJ2-1; 7 bases are shared with TRBD2. The material sequenced was peripheral blood, taken on day 0 of AZD1222 vaccination. This receptor was obtained from an adult in good health. DNA for the CDR3: TGTACCAGCAGCCTAGCGGAAGAGACCTACAATGAGCAGTTCTTC. It translates to CTSSLAEETYNEQFF.